Following are 17 T cell receptor beta chains from one sample sequenced in a study of shared clonotypes between healthy human individuals (TCRdb year 2020). Library preparation used the immunoSEQ multiplex PCR assay. The immuneACCESS repertoire file appears here via TCRdb, limited to in-frame rearrangements. These files lack a portion of the clones; in checked studies, under half of the deficit traces to unresolved V genes, and the cause of the others is not known. Here the sample has a few hundred thousand clones; 70% to 75% occur a single time. Roughly 10% of the sample belongs to the ten largest clones. Material for sequencing was memory CD4+ T cells sorted from blood. Read against the paper, the sample's cell subset or site label means: CD45RA-negative fraction. All receptors derive from a man aged 30 to 45 in good health.

The chain is built from TRBV6-1 and TRBJ1-5; D gene ambiguous. Per the germline V gene, CDR1 is MNHNS and CDR2 is SASEGT. The V end was cut by 5 bases, the J end by 2 bases, with 13 bases between. This CDR3 is built from 15 residues. This chain's CDR3 is CASSRTQAGNQPQHF. Here the CDR3 DNA reads TGTGCCAGCAGTCGGACGCAAGCGGGCAATCAGCCCCAGCATTTT.

This clone was seen many times. The chain uses TRBV18 and TRBJ2-7; D is ambiguous. This CDR3 contains 14 residues. The V end was cut by 8 bases, the J end by 2 bases, with 16 bases between. Germline CDR1 and CDR2: KGHSH and LQKENI. In DNA, the CDR3 is TGTGCCAGCCATTCAGCAGGAATCCCCTACGAGCAGTACTTC. Translating it yields CASHSAGIPYEQYF.

The rearrangement links TRBV15 to TRBJ2-7; D is ambiguous. V lost 0 bases and J lost 4, with 7 bases in between. Germline V lookup: CDR1 LNHNV, CDR2 YYDKDF (reference sequence). The CDR3 sequence is 13 residues long. CDR3 amino acids: CATSRDQGYEQYF. The CDR3 nucleotides are TGTGCCACCAGCAGAGATCAAGGTTACGAGCAGTACTTC. The full variable domain, with the rest looked up from reference TRBV15 and TRBJ2-7, is DAMVIQNPRYQVTQFGKPVTLSCSQTLNHNVMYWYQQKSSQAPKLLFHYYDKDFNNEADTPDNFQSRRPNTSFCFLDIRSPGLGDTAMYLCATSRDQGYEQYFGPGTRLTVT.

The table lists this clone with a few counts. CDR3 sequence: CASSRSRSSGAFF. The CDR3, as DNA: TGTGCCAGCAGCCGATCGCGAAGTTCGGGAGCTTTCTTT. The rearrangement uses TRBV7-8 and TRBJ1-1; D call uncertain. CDR1 SGHVS and CDR2 FQNEAQ come from the germline V gene. The V and J ends lost 5 bases and 10 bases respectively, with 17 bases between them. The CDR3 runs 13 residues.

This clone has only a few counts. This chain connects TRBV28 to TRBJ1-5, with TRBD1 as a possible D gene (5 bases). Trimming took 3 bases from V and 1 from J, leaving 13 bases between them. This CDR3 is 16 amino acids long. The germline gives CDR1 MDHEN, CDR2 SYDVKM. The CDR3 spells CASSFPGTVSNQPQHF. The CDR3 nucleotides read TGTGCCAGCAGTTTCCCCGGGACGGTAAGCAATCAGCCCCAGCATTTT.

V gene TRBV27 combines with J gene TRBJ1-2; the D is unclear. This CDR3 is built from 13 residues. Germline-derived CDR1 and CDR2 are MNHEY and SMNVEV (reference sequence). V lost 3 bases and J 4 bases, leaving 9 bases between the germline ends. CDR3 nucleotide sequence: TGTGCCAGCAGTTTCGCCATGGGCTATGGCTACACCTTC. Its protein is CASSFAMGYGYTF.

The chain recombines TRBV2 with TRBJ2-3, with TRBD2 matching 8 bases. Germline V lookup: CDR1 SNHLY, CDR2 FYNNEI. The CDR3 is made up of 13 amino acids. Trimming cost V 3 bases and J 11 bases; bases outside gene matches: 7. In DNA, the CDR3 is TGTGCCAGCAGTGATGGGACTAGTTTGGTGCAGTATTTT. Translating gives CASSDGTSLVQYF.

This clone was recorded a few times. The gene calls are TRBV10-2 and TRBJ2-7; D not certain. The CDR3 loop spans 15 amino acids. V was clipped by 2 bases and J by 6 bases, with 17 bases between them. Germline V gene sequence: CDR1 WSHSY, CDR2 SAAADI. CDR3 loop: CASSELTSSFREQYF. CDR3 nucleotide sequence: TGCGCCAGCAGTGAGCTGACCTCTTCGTTTCGCGAGCAGTACTTC.

The rearrangement links TRBV6-5 to TRBJ1-3; no firm D call. With 6 bases removed from V and 0 bases from J, the gap between germline ends came to 15 bases. The CDR3 contains 16 residues. The V gene's germline CDR1 is MNHEY and CDR2 SVGAGI. CDR3 loop: CASSYLSADSGNTIYF. CDR3 nucleotide sequence: TGTGCCAGCAGCTACCTATCGGCCGACTCTGGAAACACCATATATTTT.

The J gene is TRBJ2-7, the V gene TRBV10-2; D may be TRBD1 (5 bases). CDR3 length: 13 residues. The germline CDR1 and CDR2 sequences are WSHSY and SAAADI. The germline V and J ends were trimmed by 4 bases and 6 bases, with 13 bases remaining between them. In DNA, the CDR3 is TGCGCCAGCAGTGTAACAGGTACTTCCGAGCAGTACTTC. Amino acids: CASSVTGTSEQYF.

There are a few counts of this clone. The genes are TRBV10-1 and TRBJ1-5, with D possibly matching TRBD1 (5 bases). This CDR3 contains 13 residues. The germline V and J ends were trimmed by 3 bases and 7 bases, with 10 bases remaining between them. The germline V gene has CDR1 WNHNN and CDR2 SYGVQD (reference sequence). The CDR3 sequence is CASSDRAGQPQHF. The CDR3 coding sequence is TGCGCCAGCAGTGACAGGGCAGGCCAGCCCCAGCATTTT.

This clone has just a few counts. The same CDR3 also results from other DNA sequences found in this sample. The J gene is TRBJ2-6, the V gene TRBV12-5; D is unresolved. Deletions cut 3 bases from V and 1 base from J, with 1 base between. The germline CDR1 and CDR2 sequences are LGHNT and FRNRAP. This CDR3 contains 13 residues. CDR3 region: CASGLSGANVLTF. The CDR3 DNA reads TGTGCTAGTGGTTTATCTGGGGCCAACGTCCTGACTTTC.

The J gene is TRBJ2-3, the V gene TRBV28; 7 bases fit TRBD1. This CDR3 is built from 14 residues. Germline CDR1 MDHEN, CDR2 SYDVKM. The ends lost 1 base at V and 3 bases at J; junction bases unmatched: 1. The CDR3 bases are TGTGCCAGCAGTTTATTGGGACAGACAGATACGCAGTATTTT. Encoded protein: CASSLLGQTDTQYF.

The gene calls are TRBV14 and TRBJ1-6; D is uncertain. The CDR3 is made up of 16 amino acids. V was pared by 1 base and J by 0 bases, with 7 bases between. Germline CDR1 is SGHDN and CDR2 is FVKESK. The CDR3, as DNA: TGTGCCAGCAGCCAAGTTGGGAGCTCCTATAATTCACCCCTCCACTTT. It specifies CASSQVGSSYNSPLHF.

There are a few counts of this clone. V and J are TRBV7-9 and TRBJ2-3; 10 bases agree with TRBD2. Germline trimming cut 5 bases from V and 1 base from J; bases unmatched to any gene: 6. This CDR3 is built from 16 residues. Germline V gives CDR1 SEHNR, CDR2 FQNEAQ (reference sequence). CDR3 in amino acids: CASSPNTSGGTDTQYF. CDR3 nucleotides: TGTGCCAGCAGCCCAAACACTAGCGGGGGCACAGATACGCAGTATTTT.

The J gene is TRBJ1-1, the V gene TRBV30; D is perhaps TRBD1 (6 bases). This CDR3 has 13 residues. The V end was cut by 4 bases, the J end by 0 bases, with 9 bases between. Germline CDR1 is GTSNPN and CDR2 is SVGIG (reference sequence). The chain's CDR3 is CAWKGQLNTEAFF. CDR3 nucleotide sequence: TGTGCCTGGAAAGGACAGCTGAACACTGAAGCTTTCTTT.

V usage is TRBV28 and J usage is TRBJ1-2; unclear D gene. The CDR3 is 13 residues long. Trimming took 2 bases from V and 3 from J, leaving 7 bases between them. Germline assignment: CDR1 MDHEN and CDR2 SYDVKM. The CDR3: CASSLSPDYGYTF. The DNA for the CDR3 is TGTGCCAGCAGTTTAAGTCCTGACTATGGCTACACCTTC.